Described below is a single T cell receptor beta chain sequence and its context. Its antigen is unknown. The protocol was immunoSEQ multiplex PCR, while the TCRdb copy is restricted to in-frame clones and leaves out a portion. The sample contains 60,000 to 85,000 clones, more than 70% of which appear only once. This sample's time point: week 23, last vaccination. The vaccine gave 300 ug of a 20-mer mutant IDH1 peptide subcutaneously per dose. This sample was taken from a study of a mutant IDH1 vaccine in newly diagnosed glioma. Study background: Treated patients, approximately 62% male and roughly 40% female, averaged roughly 43 years of age. General study findings and limits: Pseudoprogression looked unconnected to shifts in top peripheral T cell clonotypes. In approximately 93% of patients, immune responses induced by the vaccine occurred.

This clonotype was sampled from a woman aged 45-65 years with glioma. The sample in question was PBMCs, obtained from a glioma patient whose treatment included an IDH1 peptide vaccine.

The CDR3 DNA is TGTGCCAGCAGCTTGCCCACAGATACGCAGTATTTT. It encodes CASSLPTDTQYF. V and J are TRBV5-6 and TRBJ2-3, with D unresolved. The germline gives CDR1 SGHDT, CDR2 YYEEEE. The CDR3 totals 12 residues. Trimming left V 1 base short and J 2 bases short, with 2 bases between.